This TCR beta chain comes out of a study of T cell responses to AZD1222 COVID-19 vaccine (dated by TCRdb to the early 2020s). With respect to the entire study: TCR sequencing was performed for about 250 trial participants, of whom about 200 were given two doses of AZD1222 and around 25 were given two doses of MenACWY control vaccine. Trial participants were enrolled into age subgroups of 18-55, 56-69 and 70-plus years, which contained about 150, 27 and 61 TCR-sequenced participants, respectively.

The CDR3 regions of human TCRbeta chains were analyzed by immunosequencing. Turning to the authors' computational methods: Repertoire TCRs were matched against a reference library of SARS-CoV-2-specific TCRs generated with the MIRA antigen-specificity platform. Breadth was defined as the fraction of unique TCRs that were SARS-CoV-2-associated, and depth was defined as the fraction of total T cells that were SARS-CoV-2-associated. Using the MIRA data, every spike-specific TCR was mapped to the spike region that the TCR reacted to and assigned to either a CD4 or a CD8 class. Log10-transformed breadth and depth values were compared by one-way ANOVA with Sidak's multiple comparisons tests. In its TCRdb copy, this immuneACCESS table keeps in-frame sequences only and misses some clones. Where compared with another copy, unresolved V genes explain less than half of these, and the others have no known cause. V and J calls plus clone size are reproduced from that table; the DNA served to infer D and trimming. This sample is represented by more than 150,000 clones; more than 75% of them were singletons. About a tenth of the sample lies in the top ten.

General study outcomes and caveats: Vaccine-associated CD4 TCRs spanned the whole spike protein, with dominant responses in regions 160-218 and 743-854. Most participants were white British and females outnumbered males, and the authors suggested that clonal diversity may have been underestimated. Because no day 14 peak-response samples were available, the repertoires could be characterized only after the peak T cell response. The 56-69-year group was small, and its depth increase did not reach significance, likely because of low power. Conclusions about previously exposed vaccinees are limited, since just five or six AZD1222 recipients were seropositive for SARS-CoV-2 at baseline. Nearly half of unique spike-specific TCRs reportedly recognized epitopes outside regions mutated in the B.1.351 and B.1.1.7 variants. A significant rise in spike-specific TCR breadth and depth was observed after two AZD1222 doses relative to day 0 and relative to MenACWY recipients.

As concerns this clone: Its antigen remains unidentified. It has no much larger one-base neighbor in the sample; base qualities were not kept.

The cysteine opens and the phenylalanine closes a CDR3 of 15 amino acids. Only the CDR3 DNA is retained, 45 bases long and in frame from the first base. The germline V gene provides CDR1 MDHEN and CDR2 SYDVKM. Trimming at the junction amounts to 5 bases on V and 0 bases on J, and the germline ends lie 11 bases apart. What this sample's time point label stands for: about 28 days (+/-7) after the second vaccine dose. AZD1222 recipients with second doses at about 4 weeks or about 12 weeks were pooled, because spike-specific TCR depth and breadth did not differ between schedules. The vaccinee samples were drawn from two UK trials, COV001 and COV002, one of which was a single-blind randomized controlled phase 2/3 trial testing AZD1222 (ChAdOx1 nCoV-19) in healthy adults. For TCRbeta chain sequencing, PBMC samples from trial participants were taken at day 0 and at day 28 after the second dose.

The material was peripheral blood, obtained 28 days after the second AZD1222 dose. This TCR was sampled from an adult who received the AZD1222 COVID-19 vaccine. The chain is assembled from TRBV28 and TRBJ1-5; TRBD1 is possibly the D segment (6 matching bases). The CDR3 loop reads CASSPGQTSNQPQHF. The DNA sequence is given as TGTGCCAGCAGTCCAGGACAGACTAGCAATCAGCCCCAGCATTTT.